The sequence of this T cell receptor beta chain was determined in a study of cytomegalovirus exposure and HLA in healthy donors. Primers for the PCR totalled 60 Vbeta and 13 Jbeta. TCRdb's copy holds only in-frame clones and misses some; the assay was immunoSEQ multiplex PCR. This sample has more than 150,000 clones, with about four fifths found just once. The CDR3 has 13 amino acids. Germline assignment: CDR1 SGHVS and CDR2 FQNEAQ. Trimming shortened V by 3 bases and J by 1 base, and 7 bases separated the two germline ends. Sequenced: PBMCs. The source of this sequence is a woman between 25 and 40 years old in good health and CMV-seropositive. The rearrangement links TRBV7-8 to TRBJ2-7; D is uncertain. DNA for the CDR3: TGTGCCAGCAGCTTCAGTAATTCCTACGAGCAGTACTTC. Protein sequence: CASSFSNSYEQYF.